Listed below are T cell receptor beta chains from one sample, sequenced in a study of cytomegalovirus exposure and HLA in healthy donors. Sequencing was performed with immunoSEQ multiplex PCR; in TCRdb, only in-frame clones are kept and a portion is missing. This sample has some 170,000 clones, with approximately 80% found just once. The sequencing input was PBMCs. The receptor set was obtained from a man in his thirties or forties in good health and CMV-seropositive. Both conserved end residues are part of each CDR3.

TRBV7-8,TRBJ2-6,CASSSPGSGANVLTF
TRBV25-1,TRBJ2-3,CASSDTGGTDTQYF
TRBV2,TRBJ1-1,CASGGTENTEAFF
TRBV14,TRBJ1-1,CASSHGKGTEAFF
TRBV30,TRBJ1-2,CAWEGGGDGYTF
TRBV28,TRBJ1-3,CASSPTGGNTIYF
TRBV30,TRBJ2-1,CAWRKTGSNEQFF
TRBV30,TRBJ2-3,CAGRGQVHTDTQYF
TRBV2,TRBJ1-5,CASSEVTINQPQHF
TRBV28,TRBJ1-1,CASSLEQGASTEAFF
TRBV30,TRBJ2-7,CAWSGQGRVEQYF
TRBV2,TRBJ2-7,CASSEVKQVGEQYF
TRBV2,TRBJ2-7,CASSGTGDIVVYF
TRBV7-3,TRBJ2-5,CASSAPPWGVGETQYF
TRBV11-3,TRBJ2-1,CASSKLAGGRNDEQFF
TRBV4-1,TRBJ1-5,CASSQRPRLISGNQPQHF
TRBV13,TRBJ2-7,CASSLGGQSHEQYF
TRBV7-6,TRBJ2-7,CASSLEQGSSYEQYF
TRBV5-6,TRBJ1-1,CASSLVGVTEAFF
TRBV6-4,TRBJ2-1,CVSSEQGDYEQFF
TRBV28,TRBJ1-6,CASKLPTGGNSPLHF
TRBV4-3,TRBJ2-1,CASSQEPRQGAYNEQFF
TRBV2,TRBJ2-1,CASSVRTSIDEQFF
TRBV19,TRBJ2-7,CASSIDKPTGAYEQYF
TRBV5-1,TRBJ2-2,CASSGRNTGELFF
TRBV7-2,TRBJ1-5,CASSLPGISNQPQHF
TRBV11-3,TRBJ1-2,CASSLDAVYGYTF
TRBV5-1,TRBJ2-5,CASRPGQEIRETQYF
TRBV7-6,TRBJ2-7,CASSSRTAYEQYF
TRBV2,TRBJ2-5,CASSEYRGIQETQYF
TRBV21-1,TRBJ2-7,CASSKLLAGHSYEQYF
TRBV27,TRBJ1-6,CASTPQRGQGASSPLHF
TRBV15,TRBJ2-5,CATSRSGQFGETQYF